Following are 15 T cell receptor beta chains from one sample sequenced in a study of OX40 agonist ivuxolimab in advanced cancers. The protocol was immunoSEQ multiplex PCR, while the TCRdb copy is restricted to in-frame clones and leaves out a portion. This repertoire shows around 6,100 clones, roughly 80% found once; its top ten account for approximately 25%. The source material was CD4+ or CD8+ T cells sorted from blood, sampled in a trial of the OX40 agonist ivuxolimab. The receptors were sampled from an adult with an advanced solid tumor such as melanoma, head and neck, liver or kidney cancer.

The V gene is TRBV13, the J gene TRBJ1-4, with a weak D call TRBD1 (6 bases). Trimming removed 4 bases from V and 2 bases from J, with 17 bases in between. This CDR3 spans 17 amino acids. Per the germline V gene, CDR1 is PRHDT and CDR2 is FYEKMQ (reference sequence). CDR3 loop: CASSYDVQGQTNEKLFF. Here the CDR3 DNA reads TGTGCCAGCAGCTACGACGTACAAGGACAGACTAATGAAAAACTGTTTTTT.

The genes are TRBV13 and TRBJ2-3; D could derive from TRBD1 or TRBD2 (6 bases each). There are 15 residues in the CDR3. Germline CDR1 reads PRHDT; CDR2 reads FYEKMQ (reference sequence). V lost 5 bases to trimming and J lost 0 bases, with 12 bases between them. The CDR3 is CASSPRGDSTDTQYF. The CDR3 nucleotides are TGTGCCAGCAGCCCGAGGGGGGACAGCACAGATACGCAGTATTTT.

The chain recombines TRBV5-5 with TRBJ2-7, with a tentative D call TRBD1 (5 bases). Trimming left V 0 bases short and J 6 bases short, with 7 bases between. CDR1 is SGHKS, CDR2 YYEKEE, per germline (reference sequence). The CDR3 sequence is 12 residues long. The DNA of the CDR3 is TGTGCCAGCAGCTTGGAGGGGCCCGAGCAGTACTTC. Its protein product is CASSLEGPEQYF.

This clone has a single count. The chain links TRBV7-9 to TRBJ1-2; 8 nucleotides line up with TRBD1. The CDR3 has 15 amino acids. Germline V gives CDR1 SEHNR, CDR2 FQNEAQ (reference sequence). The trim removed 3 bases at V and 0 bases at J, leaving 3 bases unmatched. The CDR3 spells CASSFGTGANYGYTF. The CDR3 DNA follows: TGTGCCAGCAGCTTTGGGACAGGAGCTAACTATGGCTACACCTTC.

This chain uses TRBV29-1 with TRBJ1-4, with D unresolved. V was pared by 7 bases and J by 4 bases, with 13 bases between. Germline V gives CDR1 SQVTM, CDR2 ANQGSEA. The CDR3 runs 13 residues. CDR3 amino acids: CSACAGNNEKLFF. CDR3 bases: TGCAGCGCTTGCGCCGGGAATAATGAAAAACTGTTTTTT.

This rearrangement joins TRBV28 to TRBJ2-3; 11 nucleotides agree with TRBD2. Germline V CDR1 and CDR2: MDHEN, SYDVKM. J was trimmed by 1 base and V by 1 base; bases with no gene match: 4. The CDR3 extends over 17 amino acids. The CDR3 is CASSLLAGGPRTDTQYF. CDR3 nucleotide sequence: TGTGCCAGCAGTTTATTAGCGGGAGGGCCCCGCACAGATACGCAGTATTTT. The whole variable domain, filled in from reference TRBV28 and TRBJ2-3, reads DVKVTQSSRYLVKRTGEKVFLECVQDMDHENMFWYRQDPGLGLRLIYFSYDVKMKEKGDIPEGYSVSREKKERFSLILESASTNQTSMYLCASSLLAGGPRTDTQYFGPGTRLTVL.

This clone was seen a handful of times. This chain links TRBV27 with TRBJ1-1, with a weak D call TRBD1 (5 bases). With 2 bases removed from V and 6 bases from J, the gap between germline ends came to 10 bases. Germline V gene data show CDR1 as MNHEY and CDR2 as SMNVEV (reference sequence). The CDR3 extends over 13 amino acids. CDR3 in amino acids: CASSLGGTAEAFF. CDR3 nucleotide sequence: TGTGCCAGCAGTTTAGGGGGGACGGCTGAAGCTTTCTTT.

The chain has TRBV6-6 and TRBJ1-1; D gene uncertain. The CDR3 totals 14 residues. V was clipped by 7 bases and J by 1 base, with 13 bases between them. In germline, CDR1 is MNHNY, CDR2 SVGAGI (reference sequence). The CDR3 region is CASTPILGNTEAFF. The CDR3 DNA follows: TGTGCCAGCACCCCAATTCTCGGGAACACTGAAGCTTTCTTT.

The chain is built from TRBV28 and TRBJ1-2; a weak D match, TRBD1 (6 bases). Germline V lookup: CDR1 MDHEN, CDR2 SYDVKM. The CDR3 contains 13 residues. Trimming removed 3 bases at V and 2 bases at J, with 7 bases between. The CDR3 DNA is TGTGCCAGCAGTTTTGGGGGCAACTATGGCTACACCTTC. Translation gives CASSFGGNYGYTF.

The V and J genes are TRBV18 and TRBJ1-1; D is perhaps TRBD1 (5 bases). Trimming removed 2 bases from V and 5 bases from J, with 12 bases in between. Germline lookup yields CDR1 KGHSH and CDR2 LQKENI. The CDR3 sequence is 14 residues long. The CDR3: CASSPERGRTEAFF. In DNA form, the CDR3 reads TGTGCCAGCTCACCAGAGAGGGGTAGAACTGAAGCTTTCTTT.

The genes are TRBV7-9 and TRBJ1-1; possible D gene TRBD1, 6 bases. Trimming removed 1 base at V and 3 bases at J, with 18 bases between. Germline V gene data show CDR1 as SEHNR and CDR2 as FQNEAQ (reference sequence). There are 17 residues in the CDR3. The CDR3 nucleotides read TGTGCCAGCAGCTTAGGGCAGCGGGGGCTCCGGGACACTGAAGCTTTCTTT. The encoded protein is CASSLGQRGLRDTEAFF. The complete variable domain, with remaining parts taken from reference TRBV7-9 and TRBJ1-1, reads DTGVSQNPRHKITKRGQNVTFRCDPISEHNRLYWYRQTLGQGPEFLTYFQNEAQLEKSRLLSDRFSAERPKGSFSTLEIQRTEQGDSAMYLCASSLGQRGLRDTEAFFGQGTRLTVV.

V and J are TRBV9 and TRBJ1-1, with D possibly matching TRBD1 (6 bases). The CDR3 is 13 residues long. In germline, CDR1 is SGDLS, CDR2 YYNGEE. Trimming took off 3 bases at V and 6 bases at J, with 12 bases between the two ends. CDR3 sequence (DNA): TGTGCCAGCAGCGCACAGGGTTCCCCTGAAGCTTTCTTT. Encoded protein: CASSAQGSPEAFF.

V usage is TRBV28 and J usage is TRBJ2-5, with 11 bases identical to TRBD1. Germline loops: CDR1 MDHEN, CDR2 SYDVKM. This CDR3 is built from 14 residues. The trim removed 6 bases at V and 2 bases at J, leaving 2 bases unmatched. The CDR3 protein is CASSRDRGQETQYF. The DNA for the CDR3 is TGTGCCAGCAGCCGGGACAGGGGGCAAGAGACCCAGTACTTC.

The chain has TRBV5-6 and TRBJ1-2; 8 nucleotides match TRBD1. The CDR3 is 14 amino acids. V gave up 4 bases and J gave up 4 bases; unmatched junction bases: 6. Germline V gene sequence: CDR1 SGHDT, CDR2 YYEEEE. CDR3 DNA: TGTGCCAGCAGCCCGGGGACAGGAGGCTATGGCTACACCTTC. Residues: CASSPGTGGYGYTF.

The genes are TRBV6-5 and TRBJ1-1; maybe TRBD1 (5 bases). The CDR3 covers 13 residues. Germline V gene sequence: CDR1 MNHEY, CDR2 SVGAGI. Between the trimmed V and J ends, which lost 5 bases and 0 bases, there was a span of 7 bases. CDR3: CASSRQLNTEAFF. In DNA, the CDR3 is TGTGCCAGCAGTCGACAGTTGAACACTGAAGCTTTCTTT.